The 8 T cell receptor beta chains in this list originate from one sample, sequenced in a study of cytomegalovirus exposure and HLA in healthy donors. Primers included in the PCR were 60 Vbeta and 13 Jbeta primers. Libraries were prepared by immunoSEQ multiplex PCR; TCRdb keeps only in-frame clonotypes and omits some of them. The table shows around 130,000 clones, with about 75% occurring only once. Material for sequencing was PBMCs. Receptors originate from a young woman in good health and CMV-seronegative.

The chain combines TRBV27 with TRBJ2-4; the D gene is possibly TRBD1 (6 bases). CDR3 length: 15 amino acids. Germline assignment: CDR1 MNHEY and CDR2 SMNVEV (reference sequence). V was shortened by 5 bases and J by 1 base, with 12 bases between the two germline ends. The CDR3 nucleotides are TGTGCCAGCAGTCCAACAGGGCTGGCCAAAAACATTCAGTACTTC. It encodes CASSPTGLAKNIQYF.

This clone came up a few times. V is TRBV19 and J is TRBJ2-3, with 8 bases fitting TRBD2. Per the germline V gene, CDR1 is LNHDA and CDR2 is SQIVND (reference sequence). Losses at the gene ends were 4 bases for V and 4 bases for J; bases not matched to a gene: 4. The CDR3 is 14 residues long. CDR3 sequence reads: CASSTSGRSDTQYF. The CDR3 DNA sequence: TGTGCCAGTAGTACCAGCGGGAGATCAGATACGCAGTATTTT.

This rearrangement joins TRBV9 to TRBJ1-1; a weak D match, TRBD1 (6 bases). CDR3 size: 13 residues. Trimming took 3 bases from V and 0 from J, leaving 6 bases between them. In germline, CDR1 is SGDLS, CDR2 YYNGEE. The CDR3 loop is CASSEGVNTEAFF. In nucleotides, the CDR3 is TGTGCCAGCAGCGAGGGGGTGAACACTGAAGCTTTCTTT.

This chain joins TRBV6-5 and TRBJ2-2; D is perhaps TRBD2 (6 bases). The CDR3 length is 12 residues. Trimming stripped 11 bases from V and 7 bases from J, with 14 bases between. Per the germline V gene, CDR1 is MNHEY and CDR2 is SVGAGI. DNA for the CDR3: TGTGCCGCAGGAGGGGCATACGGGGAGCTGTTTTTT. Translation: CAAGGAYGELFF.

The V and J genes are TRBV2 and TRBJ2-1, with TRBD1 matching 9 bases. V shed 5 bases and J 0 bases; nucleotides not matched to a gene: 2. There are 15 residues in the CDR3. Per the germline V gene, CDR1 is SNHLY and CDR2 is FYNNEI. The CDR3 spells CASSLGQGSYNEQFF. The CDR3 DNA reads TGTGCCAGCAGTCTGGGACAGGGCTCCTACAATGAGCAGTTCTTC.

The V gene is TRBV5-4, the J gene TRBJ2-5, with 10 nucleotides matching TRBD2. Germline V lookup: CDR1 SGHNT, CDR2 YYREEE (reference sequence). V lost 4 bases to trimming and J lost 1 base; unmatched junction nucleotides: 4. The CDR3 sequence is 15 residues long. The CDR3 loop is CASSPSGGTQETQYF. For the CDR3, the DNA is TGTGCCAGCAGCCCTAGCGGGGGCACCCAAGAGACCCAGTACTTC.

The CDR3 loop reads CASSWTAGVFNEQFF. For the CDR3, the DNA is TGTGCCAGCAGCTGGACAGCGGGAGTTTTCAATGAGCAGTTCTTC. V is TRBV7-3 and J is TRBJ2-1, with TRBD2 matching 8 bases. CDR1 is SGHTA and CDR2 is FQGTGA in the germline V gene. This CDR3 comprises 15 residues. The junction had 8 bases not matched to a gene; V was cut back by 4 bases and J by 6 bases. The whole variable domain, remainder taken from reference TRBV7-3 and TRBJ2-1, is GAGVSQTPSNKVTEKGKYVELRCDPISGHTALYWYRQSLGQGPEFLIYFQGTGAADDSGLPNDRFFAVRPEGSVSTLKIQRTERGDSAVYLCASSWTAGVFNEQFFGPGTRLTVL.

This clone has just a few counts. The chain joins TRBV28 to TRBJ2-5, with TRBD1 matching 9 bases. V lost 7 bases, J lost 5 bases, and 5 bases stayed unmatched. Germline V gives CDR1 MDHEN, CDR2 SYDVKM. The CDR3 loop spans 13 amino acids. The CDR3, as DNA: TGTGCCAGCATCACAGGGGGCGCGGAGACCCAGTACTTC. Translation gives CASITGGAETQYF.